This T cell receptor beta chain is drawn from a study of blood T cells in healthy people across ages. Study-wide findings and caveats: Those diversity estimates obtained from one million T cells were thought to be underestimates. More naive CD4+ cells and higher diversity were found in long-lived than in aged donors.

The germline gives CDR1 SQVTM, CDR2 ANQGSEA. V lost 2 bases and J 10 bases, leaving 18 bases between the germline ends. The CDR3 has 14 amino acids. The study isolated at least 6.5 million PBMCs from each sample. A note on this clonotype: What it recognizes is unknown.

Primers used in a second PCR of about 7 to 11 cycles were a sample-barcoded 5' primer and a J-beta primer mix. A template-switch adaptor that had 12 random nucleotides put a tag on each cDNA molecule. TCRdb called the 5' RACE reads again in MiXCR, with one record for every CDR3 protein. The table has about 1,000,000 distinct CDR3 sequences, more than 35% seen once; the top ten hold 18%. V is TRBV29-1 and J is TRBJ2-1; TRBD2 might be the D (6 bases). The source material was blood. The origin of this receptor is a woman aged 55-69 years in good health. The CDR3, as DNA: TGCAGCGTTGAAAGACTAGGATCGATTGGGGAGCAGTTCTTC. Protein sequence: CSVERLGSIGEQFF.